This TCR beta chain emerged from a study of OX40 agonist ivuxolimab in advanced cancers. The data were produced by immunoSEQ multiplex PCR, yet TCRdb's version contains in-frame clones alone and is incomplete. The sample includes approximately 82,000 clones, 80% to 90% of them seen just once. Trimming pared 7 bases from V and 6 bases from J, leaving 16 bases between. This CDR3 comprises 14 residues. Looked up from germline, CDR1 is LNHDA and CDR2 is SQIVND (reference sequence). Sampling times: baseline, cycle 4 day 1, cycle 7 day 1. Study-wide findings and caveats: Researchers did not establish what antigens the expanded peripheral T cells target. Certain nonresponders likewise exhibited a low normalized T-cell clonal expansion.

Regarding this clone: Its antigen is currently unknown.

The clonotype originates from an adult with an advanced solid tumor such as melanoma, head and neck, liver or kidney cancer. The rearrangement uses TRBV19 and TRBJ1-5; D might be TRBD1 (6 bases). The sample was CD4+ or CD8+ T cells sorted from blood, taken in a trial of the OX40 agonist ivuxolimab. The CDR3 DNA sequence: TGTGCCAGTACAATATTAGGGGGAGGTCAGCCCCAGCATTTT. Translation gives CASTILGGGQPQHF.